A single sample gave rise to the 5 T cell receptor beta chains below, sequenced in a study of shared clonotypes between healthy human individuals. Terminally differentiated effector memory CD45RA+ cells were left out of the naive CD8 fraction, which was CD45RO-negative and positively selected for CCR7. The table came from immunoSEQ multiplex PCR; TCRdb's copy has only in-frame clones and leaves some out. This sample yields millions of clones, of which 85% to 95% are seen a single time; 1.5% to 2% belongs to the top ten. Sequenced input: naive CD8+ T cells from PBMCs. The source is a man aged 18 to 30 in good health. Some clones in this sample may be carry-over from other donors' samples.

The rearrangement uses TRBV7-8 and TRBJ2-7; a weak D match, TRBD2 (5 bases). Looked up from germline, CDR1 is SGHVS and CDR2 is FQNEAQ. This CDR3 spans 15 amino acids. V dropped 5 bases and J dropped 4 bases, with 18 bases sitting between them. CDR3: CASSPIVEGIYEQYF. CDR3 nucleotides: TGTGCCAGCAGCCCAATAGTAGAGGGTATTTACGAGCAGTACTTC.

This clone was seen a single time. This chain links TRBV4-2 with TRBJ1-3, with 9 bases identical to TRBD1. The CDR3 totals 15 residues. CDR1 and CDR2 (germline): LGHNA, YNFKEQ. Trimming removed 4 bases from V and 2 bases from J; junction bases left unmatched: 3. CDR3 region: CASSPDRGPGNTIYF. The CDR3 nucleotides are TGTGCCAGCAGCCCGGACAGGGGCCCTGGAAACACCATATATTTT.

The chain uses TRBV9 and TRBJ2-3; D gene unclear. CDR1 is SGDLS, CDR2 YYNGEE, per germline. Deletions cut 0 bases from V and 2 bases from J, with 4 bases between. This CDR3 is 13 amino acids long. The CDR3, as DNA: TGTGCCAGCAGCGTAGTACACACAGATACGCAGTATTTT. Translation gives CASSVVHTDTQYF.

The chain uses TRBV4-2 and TRBJ1-3; D ambiguous. The CDR3 spans 15 residues. V shed 1 base and J shed 0 bases, with 7 bases lying between them. Germline V gene lookup returns CDR1 LGHNA and CDR2 YNFKEQ. The CDR3 region is CASSQVSVSGNTIYF. CDR3 DNA sequence: TGTGCCAGCAGCCAAGTTTCGGTCTCTGGAAACACCATATATTTT.

V is TRBV29-1 and J is TRBJ1-2; 7 bases are shared with TRBD1. The CDR3 is 15 residues long. Germline V lookup: CDR1 SQVTM, CDR2 ANQGSEA. The junction had 16 bases not matched to a gene; V was cut back by 4 bases and J by 8 bases. DNA for the CDR3: TGCAGCGTTGTGGGGCCAGGGGGTTGGGTGGAGGGCTACACCTTC. This sequence encodes CSVVGPGGWVEGYTF.